This T cell receptor (beta chain) was identified during a study of shared clonotypes between healthy human individuals. Terminally differentiated effector memory CD45RA+ cells were excluded by CCR7 positive selection of CD45RO-negative cells. The donors were all Caucasian adults (living in Nashville, Tennessee). Method: immunoSEQ multiplex PCR; TCRdb's copy keeps in-frame clones and lacks some. The data hold just over 2,000,000 clones, with approximately 94% observed a single time. From germline, CDR1 is MNHNY and CDR2 SVGAGI (reference sequence). This CDR3 has 15 amino acids. V dropped 2 bases and J dropped 7; count of bases not matched to a gene: 7.

The chain employs TRBV6-6 and TRBJ1-5; 8 bases line up with TRBD1. Sequenced input: naive CD8+ T cells sorted from blood. The TCR comes from a man aged 18-30 years in good health. CDR3 DNA: TGTGCCAGCAGTTACCCGGGACAGGTAGGGCAGCCCCAGCATTTT. Translated: CASSYPGQVGQPQHF.